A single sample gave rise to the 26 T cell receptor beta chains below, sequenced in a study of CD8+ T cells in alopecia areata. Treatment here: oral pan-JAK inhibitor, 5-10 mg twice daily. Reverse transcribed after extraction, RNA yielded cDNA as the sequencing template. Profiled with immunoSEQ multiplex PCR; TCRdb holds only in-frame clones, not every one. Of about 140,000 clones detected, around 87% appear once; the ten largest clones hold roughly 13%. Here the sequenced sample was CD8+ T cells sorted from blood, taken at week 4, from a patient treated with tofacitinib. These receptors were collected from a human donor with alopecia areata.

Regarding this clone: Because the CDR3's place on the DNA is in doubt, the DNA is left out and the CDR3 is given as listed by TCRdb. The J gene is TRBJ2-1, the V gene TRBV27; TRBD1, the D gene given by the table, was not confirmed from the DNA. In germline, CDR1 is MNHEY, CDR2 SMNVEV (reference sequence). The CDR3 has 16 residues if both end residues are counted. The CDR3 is CASSLYSGQGEREQFF.

CDR3 sequence (DNA): TGTGCCAGCAGTTTACGGCAATCCTACGAGCAGTACTTC. It is translated as CASSLRQSYEQYF. The J gene is TRBJ2-7, the V gene TRBV28; D unclear. V lost 2 bases and J 1 base, leaving 6 bases between the germline ends. From germline, CDR1 is MDHEN and CDR2 SYDVKM. The CDR3 loop spans 13 amino acids.

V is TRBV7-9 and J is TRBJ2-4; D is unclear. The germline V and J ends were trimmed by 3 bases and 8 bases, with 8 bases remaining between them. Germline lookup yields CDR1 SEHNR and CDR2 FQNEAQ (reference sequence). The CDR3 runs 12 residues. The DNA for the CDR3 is TGTGCCAGCAGCTTGGGATTCCACATTCAGTACTTC. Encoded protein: CASSLGFHIQYF.

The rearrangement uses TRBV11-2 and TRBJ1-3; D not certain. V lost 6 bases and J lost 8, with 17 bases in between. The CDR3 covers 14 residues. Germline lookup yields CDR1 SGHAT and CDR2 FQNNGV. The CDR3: CASSASKLVYTIYF. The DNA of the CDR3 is TGTGCCAGCAGTGCTTCCAAACTCGTTTACACCATATATTTT.

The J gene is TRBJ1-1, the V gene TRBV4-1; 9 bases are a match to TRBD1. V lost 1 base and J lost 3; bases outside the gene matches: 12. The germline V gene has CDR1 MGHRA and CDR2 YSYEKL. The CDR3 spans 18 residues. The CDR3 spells CASSQGGTGIFGDTEAFF. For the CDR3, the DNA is TGCGCCAGCAGCCAAGGAGGGACAGGGATATTCGGGGACACTGAAGCTTTCTTT.

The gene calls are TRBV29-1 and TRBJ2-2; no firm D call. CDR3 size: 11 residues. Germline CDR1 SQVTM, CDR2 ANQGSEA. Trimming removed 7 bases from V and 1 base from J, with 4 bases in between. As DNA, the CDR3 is TGCAGCGGAGGGAACACCGGGGAGCTGTTTTTT. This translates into CSGGNTGELFF.

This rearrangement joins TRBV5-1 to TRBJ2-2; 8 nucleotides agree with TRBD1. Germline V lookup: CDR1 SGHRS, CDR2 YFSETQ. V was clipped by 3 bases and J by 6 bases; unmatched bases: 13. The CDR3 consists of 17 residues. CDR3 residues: CASSSLSGQGIPGELFF. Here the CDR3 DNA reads TGCGCCAGCAGCTCCCTATCCGGACAGGGAATCCCCGGGGAGCTGTTTTTT.

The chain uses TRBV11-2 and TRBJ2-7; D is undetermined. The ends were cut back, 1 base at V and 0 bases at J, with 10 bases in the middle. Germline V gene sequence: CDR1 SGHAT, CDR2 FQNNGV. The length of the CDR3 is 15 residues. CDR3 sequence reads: CASSLGGSVSYEQYF. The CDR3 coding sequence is TGTGCCAGCAGCTTAGGAGGCAGCGTCTCCTACGAGCAGTACTTC.

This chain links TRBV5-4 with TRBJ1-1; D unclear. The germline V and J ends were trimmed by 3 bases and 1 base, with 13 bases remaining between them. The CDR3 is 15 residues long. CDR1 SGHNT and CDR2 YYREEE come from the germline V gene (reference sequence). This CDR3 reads CASSSYGGPNTEAFF. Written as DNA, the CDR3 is TGTGCCAGCAGCTCATATGGAGGGCCGAACACTGAAGCTTTCTTT.

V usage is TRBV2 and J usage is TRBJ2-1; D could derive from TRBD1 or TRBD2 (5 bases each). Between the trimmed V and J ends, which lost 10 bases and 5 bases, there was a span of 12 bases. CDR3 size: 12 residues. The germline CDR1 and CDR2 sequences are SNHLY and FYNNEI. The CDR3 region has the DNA TGTGCCATCCGGGACGGTCACAATGAGCAGTTCTTC. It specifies CAIRDGHNEQFF.

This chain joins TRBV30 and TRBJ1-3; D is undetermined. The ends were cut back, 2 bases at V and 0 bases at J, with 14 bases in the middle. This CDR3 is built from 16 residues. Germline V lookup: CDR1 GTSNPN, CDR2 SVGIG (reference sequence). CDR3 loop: CAWSMEGEFSGNTIYF. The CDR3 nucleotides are TGTGCCTGGAGTATGGAGGGAGAATTCTCTGGAAACACCATATATTTT.

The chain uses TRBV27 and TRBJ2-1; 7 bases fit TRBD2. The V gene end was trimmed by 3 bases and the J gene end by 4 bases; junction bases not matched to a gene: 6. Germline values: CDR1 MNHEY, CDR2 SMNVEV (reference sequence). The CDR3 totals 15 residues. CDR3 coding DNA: TGTGCCAGCAGTTTCCGCAGCGGGGCTTACAATGAGCAGTTCTTC. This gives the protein CASSFRSGAYNEQFF.

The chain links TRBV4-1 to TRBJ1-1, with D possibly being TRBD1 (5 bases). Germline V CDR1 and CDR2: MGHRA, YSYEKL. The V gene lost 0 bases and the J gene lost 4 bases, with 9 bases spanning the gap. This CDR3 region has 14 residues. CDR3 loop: CASSQEPQGTEAFF. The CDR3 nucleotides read TGCGCCAGCAGCCAAGAACCCCAGGGCACTGAAGCTTTCTTT.

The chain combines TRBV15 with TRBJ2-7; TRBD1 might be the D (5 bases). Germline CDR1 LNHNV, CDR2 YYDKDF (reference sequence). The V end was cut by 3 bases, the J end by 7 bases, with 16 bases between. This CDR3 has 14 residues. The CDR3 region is CATSSDAGSWEQYF. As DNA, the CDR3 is TGTGCCACCAGCAGCGATGCAGGGTCTTGGGAGCAGTACTTC.

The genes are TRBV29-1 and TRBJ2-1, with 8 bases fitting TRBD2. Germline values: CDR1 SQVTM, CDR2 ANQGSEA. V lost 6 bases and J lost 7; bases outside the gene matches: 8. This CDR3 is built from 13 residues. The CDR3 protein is CSVEGLEINEQFF. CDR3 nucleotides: TGCAGCGTCGAGGGACTAGAGATAAATGAGCAGTTCTTC.

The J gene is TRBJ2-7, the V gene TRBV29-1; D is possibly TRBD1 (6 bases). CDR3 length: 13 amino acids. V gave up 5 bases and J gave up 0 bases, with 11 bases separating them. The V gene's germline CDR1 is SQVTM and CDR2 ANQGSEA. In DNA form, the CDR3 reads TGCAGCGTTCAGGACAGCAGCTCCTACGAGCAGTACTTC. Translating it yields CSVQDSSSYEQYF.

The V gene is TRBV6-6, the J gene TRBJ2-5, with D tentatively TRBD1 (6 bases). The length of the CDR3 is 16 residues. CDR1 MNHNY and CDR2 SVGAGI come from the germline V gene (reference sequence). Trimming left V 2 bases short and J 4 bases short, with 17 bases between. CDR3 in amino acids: CASSYQPGQWLETQYF. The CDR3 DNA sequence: TGTGCCAGCAGTTACCAGCCCGGACAGTGGCTAGAGACCCAGTACTTC.

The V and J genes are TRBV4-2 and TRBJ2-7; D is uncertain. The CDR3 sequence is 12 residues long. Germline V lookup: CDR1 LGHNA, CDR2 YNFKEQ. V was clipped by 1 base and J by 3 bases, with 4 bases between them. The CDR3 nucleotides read TGTGCCAGCAGCCAAGGGATCTACGAGCAGTACTTC. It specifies CASSQGIYEQYF.

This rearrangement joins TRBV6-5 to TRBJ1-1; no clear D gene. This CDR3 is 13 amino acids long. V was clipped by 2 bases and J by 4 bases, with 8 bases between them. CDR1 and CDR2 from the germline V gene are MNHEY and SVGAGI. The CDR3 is CASSYQIGTEAFF. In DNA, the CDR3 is TGTGCCAGCAGTTACCAGATTGGCACTGAAGCTTTCTTT.

The CDR3 reads CASSLSGSKYNEQFF. The CDR3 bases are TGTGCCAGCAGCTTATCGGGATCTAAATACAATGAGCAGTTCTTC. The genes are TRBV7-3 and TRBJ2-1; possible D gene TRBD2, 5 bases. The ends were cut back, 2 bases at V and 4 bases at J, with 12 bases in the middle. CDR1 and CDR2 (germline): SGHTA, FQGTGA. The CDR3 totals 15 residues.

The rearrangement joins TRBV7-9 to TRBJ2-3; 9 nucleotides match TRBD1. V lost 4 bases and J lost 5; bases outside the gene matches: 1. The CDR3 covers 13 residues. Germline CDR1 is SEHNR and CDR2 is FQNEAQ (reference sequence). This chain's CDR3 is CASSWTGEDTQYF. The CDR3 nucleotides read TGTGCCAGCAGCTGGACAGGGGAAGATACGCAGTATTTT.

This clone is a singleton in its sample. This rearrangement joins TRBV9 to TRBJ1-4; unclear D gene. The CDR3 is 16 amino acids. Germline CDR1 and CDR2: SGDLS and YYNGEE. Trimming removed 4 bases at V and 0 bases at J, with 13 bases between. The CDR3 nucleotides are TGTGCCAGCAGCTCCAACAAAGATGCAACTAATGAAAAACTGTTTTTT. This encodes CASSSNKDATNEKLFF.

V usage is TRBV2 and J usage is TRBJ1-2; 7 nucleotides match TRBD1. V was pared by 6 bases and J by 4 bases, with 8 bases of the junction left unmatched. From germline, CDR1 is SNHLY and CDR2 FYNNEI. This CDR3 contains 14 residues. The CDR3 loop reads CASSIPWTGYGYTF. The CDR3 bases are TGTGCCAGCAGCATCCCTTGGACAGGCTATGGCTACACCTTC.

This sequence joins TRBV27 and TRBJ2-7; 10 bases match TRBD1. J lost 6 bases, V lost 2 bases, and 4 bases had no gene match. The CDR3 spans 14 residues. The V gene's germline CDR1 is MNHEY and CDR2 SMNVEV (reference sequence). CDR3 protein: CASSLGTGATEQYF. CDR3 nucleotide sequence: TGTGCCAGCAGTTTAGGGACAGGGGCGACCGAGCAGTACTTC.

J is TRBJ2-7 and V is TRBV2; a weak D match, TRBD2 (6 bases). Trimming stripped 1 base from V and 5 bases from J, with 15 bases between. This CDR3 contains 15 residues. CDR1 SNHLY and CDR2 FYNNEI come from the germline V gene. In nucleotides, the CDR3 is TGTGCCAGCAGTGAAGGTACCGGGGGAATAGACGAGCAGTACTTC. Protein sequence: CASSEGTGGIDEQYF.

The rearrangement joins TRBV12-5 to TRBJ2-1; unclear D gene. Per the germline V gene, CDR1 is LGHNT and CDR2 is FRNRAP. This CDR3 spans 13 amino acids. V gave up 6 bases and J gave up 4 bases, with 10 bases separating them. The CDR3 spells CASGVWMYNEQFF. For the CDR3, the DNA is TGTGCTAGTGGGGTTTGGATGTACAATGAGCAGTTCTTC.